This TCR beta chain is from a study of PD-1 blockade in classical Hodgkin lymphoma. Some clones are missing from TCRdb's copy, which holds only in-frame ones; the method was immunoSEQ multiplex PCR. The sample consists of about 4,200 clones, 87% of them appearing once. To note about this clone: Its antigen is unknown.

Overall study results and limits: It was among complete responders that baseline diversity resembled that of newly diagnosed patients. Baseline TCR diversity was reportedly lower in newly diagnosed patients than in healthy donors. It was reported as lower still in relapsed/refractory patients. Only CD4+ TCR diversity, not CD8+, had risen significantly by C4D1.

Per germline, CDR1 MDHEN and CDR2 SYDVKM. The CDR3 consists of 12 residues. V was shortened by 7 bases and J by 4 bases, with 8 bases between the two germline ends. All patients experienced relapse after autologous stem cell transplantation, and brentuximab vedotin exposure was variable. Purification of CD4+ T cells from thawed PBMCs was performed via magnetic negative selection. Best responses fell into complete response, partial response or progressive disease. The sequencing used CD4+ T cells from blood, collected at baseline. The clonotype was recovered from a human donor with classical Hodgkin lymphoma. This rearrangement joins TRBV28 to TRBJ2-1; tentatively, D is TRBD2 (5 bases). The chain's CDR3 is CASKTGYNEQFF. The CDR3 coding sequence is TGTGCCAGCAAGACGGGGTACAATGAGCAGTTCTTC. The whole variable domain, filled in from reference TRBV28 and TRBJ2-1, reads DVKVTQSSRYLVKRTGEKVFLECVQDMDHENMFWYRQDPGLGLRLIYFSYDVKMKEKGDIPEGYSVSREKKERFSLILESASTNQTSMYLCASKTGYNEQFFGPGTRLTVL.